This T cell receptor (beta chain) was identified during a study of blood T cells in healthy people across ages (dated by TCRdb to about 2015). Background on the whole study: In model experiments, template switching captured about one uniquely barcoded TCR beta cDNA molecule for every two T cells. The study measured age-related changes in TCR beta repertoire diversity using deep sequencing normalized with unique cDNA molecular identifiers. Donors were grouped into four age groups: young (average approximately 15 years), middle-aged (about 40), aged (62) and long-lived (roughly 80). To avoid experimental bias, donors of different ages were spread randomly across the sequencing lanes. Two additional independent replicas of 1 million unique cDNA reads from the same blood draw were analyzed for two donors (one aged 18 to 30 and one aged 80 or older). Here is what the overall study found, with its caveats: Compared with the aged group, the long-lived group had more naive CD4+ T cells, fewer expanded clones and increased TCR diversity, a pattern suggesting age selection. Because donor CMV infection status was unknown, age-related changes in expanded clonotypes were potentially confounded. Observed TCR beta diversity per million T cells fell roughly linearly with age, and a significant reduction was already apparent by age roughly 40. Bulk unsorted PBMC profiling prevented conclusive comparison of naive and antigen-experienced compartments. There was a strong correlation between observed TCR beta diversity and the percentage of naive T cells measured by flow cytometry. Estimates of total diversity based on one million sequenced T cells were considered lower bounds and underestimates.

Preparation of the library involved 5' RACE. Sequencing instrument: Illumina HiSeq 2500. The second PCR ran for about 7 to 11 cycles and used a J-beta primer mix along with a sample-barcoded 5' primer. A template-switch 5' adaptor carrying 12 random nucleotides introduced a unique molecular identifier onto each TCR beta cDNA molecule. Each sample yielded at least 3 million CDR3-containing paired-end reads. The Mint cDNA synthesis kit, primed by a TRBC-specific oligonucleotide, was used to synthesize first-strand cDNA from all RNA. All cDNA was treated with uracil-DNA glycosylase and then went through a first 18-cycle PCR with the universal primers M1SS and BC2_uni_R. The original methods were these. Normalization of each sample was performed by random selection of 1 million high-quality reads, each carrying a distinct molecular identifier. Reads sharing molecular identifiers were discarded rather than binned into consensus sequences. MiTCR, with a Q25 quality threshold and the strictest error-elimination algorithm, was used for CDR3 identification, clonotype clustering and error correction. A nonparametric unseen species model using Euler transformation provided a lower-bound estimate of total TCR beta diversity. Starting from the raw public reads, TCRdb applied fastp trimming at Q25, assembled clones with MiXCR and retained in-frame beta chains. Duplicate CDR3 protein sequences are folded into a single record with the most common DNA and genes. The V and J calls shown here were made by TCRdb, not taken from the authors' results. The sample table lists over 1,200,000 distinct CDR3 sequences, approximately 60% of them with a count of one. Together, the top ten hold roughly 7% of the sample.

About this clonotype itself: Its antigen is still unknown. Qualities for individual bases were not recorded, and no much larger clone is one base off.

V gives up 2 bases and J gives up 0 bases, and the segment between their germline ends measures 8 bases. CDR1 and CDR2, looked up from the germline V gene, are ENHRY and SYGVKD. The CDR3 spans 14 residues, from the cysteine through the phenylalanine. Here the CDR3 DNA is all that survives: 42 bases in frame from base 1. Donors were under 40 systemically healthy Caucasian individuals from Russia aged 6 to 90 years. Each donor gave roughly 11 milliliters of peripheral blood, drawn into EDTA-treated Vacutainer tubes. Ficoll-Paque density-gradient centrifugation was used to isolate PBMCs, with at least 6.5 million per sample. Total RNA was extracted from PBMCs with Trizol reagent, with at least 5 micrograms obtained per sample. For every donor, an aliquot of PBMCs went through flow cytometry to measure the percentages of naive CD45RAhigh/CD27high T cells.

The sequenced material came from blood. The sequence came from a young man in good health. The sequence links TRBV10-3 to TRBJ2-7; no confident D gene assignment can be made. The nucleotide sequence is TGTGCCATCAGTGAGCCGGCTAACTCCTACGAGCAGTACTTC. Its translation reads: CAISEPANSYEQYF.